A selection of T cell receptor beta chains follows, all from one sample in a study of graft-versus-host responses after intestinal transplantation. Measured with immunoSEQ multiplex PCR; TCRdb has only the in-frame clones, and not every one. Seen here are about 50,000 clones, around 90% observed once, and the top ten hold less than 2.5%. These TCRs' antigens remain unknown. This material consisted of unstimulated CD4+ T cells sorted from spleen or lymph node cells, taken before transplant. These receptors were taken from a human donor who was the organ donor for an intestinal transplant. CDR3s include the opening cysteine and the closing phenylalanine or tryptophan. A D gene is named only where the DNA matches it firmly. Clone size appears in some rows only: once, few, many, or a class for an expanded clone.

clone size	D gene	V gene	J gene	CDR3 DNA	CDR3 protein
.	TRBD2	TRBV2	TRBJ2-1	TGTGCCAGCAGCGAACGTCGAGGACTAGCGGGAGGTAATGAGCAGTTCTTC	CASSERRGLAGGNEQFF
.	.	TRBV5-1	TRBJ1-1	TGCGCCAGCAGCCTCGGGTTTGGTCAGGACTTT	CASSLGFGQDF
.	.	TRBV6-5	TRBJ1-6	TGTGCCAGCGGGGCCGTGGATTATAATTCACCCCTCCACTTT	CASGAVDYNSPLHF
.	TRBD2	TRBV19	TRBJ2-3	TGTGCCAGTAGTATCGTTAGCGGGACAGATACGCAGTATTTT	CASSIVSGTDTQYF
.	.	TRBV18	TRBJ1-6	TGTGCCAGCTCACCACCGCCAGGGGCTAATAATTCACCCCTCCACTTT	CASSPPPGANNSPLHF
.	.	TRBV5-4	TRBJ2-1	TGTGCCAGCAGCTTGGATCCGGGCATCTCCTACAATGAGCAGTTCTTC	CASSLDPGISYNEQFF
.	TRBD2	TRBV9	TRBJ2-2	TGTGCCAGCAGCCTTCTAGCGGGAGGCACCGGGGAGCTGTTTTTT	CASSLLAGGTGELFF
.	TRBD2	TRBV7-3	TRBJ2-7	TGTGCCAGCAGCTTGACTAGCGGGACTGAGCAGTACTTC	CASSLTSGTEQYF
.	.	TRBV11-2	TRBJ1-4	TGTGCCAGCAGCTCTACATTGGGGGGTGAAAAACTGTTTTTT	CASSSTLGGEKLFF
.	TRBD1	TRBV19	TRBJ2-2	TGTGCCAGTAGTACGAACAGGGGGCAGAACACCGGGGAGCTGTTTTTT	CASSTNRGQNTGELFF
.	.	TRBV7-2	TRBJ2-3	TGTGCCAGCTCCGCGACCACAGATACGCAGTATTTT	CASSATTDTQYF
.	.	TRBV5-6	TRBJ1-2	TGTGCCAGCAGCTTCCGGTATGGCTACACCTTC	CASSFRYGYTF
.	.	TRBV7-2	TRBJ1-2	TGTGCCAGCAGCTTAGCGGAGGGCCACTATGGCTACACCTTC	CASSLAEGHYGYTF
.	TRBD1	TRBV19	TRBJ1-5	TGTGCCAGTAGTATAATAGGACAGGATTATAGCAATCAGCCCCAGCATTTT	CASSIIGQDYSNQPQHF
.	.	TRBV20-1	TRBJ1-2	TGCAGTGCCAACGTTAACTATGGCTACACCTTC	CSANVNYGYTF
.	.	TRBV6-1	TRBJ2-7	TGTGCCAGCAGTGAAACGGACGAGCAGTACTTC	CASSETDEQYF
.	.	TRBV18	TRBJ2-7	TGTGCCAGCTCACCAGAGTGGCCTTCAAAGGGCTACGAGCAGTACTTC	CASSPEWPSKGYEQYF
.	.	TRBV11-2	TRBJ1-6	TGTGCCAGCAGCCCAGGGTATTCACCCCTCCACTTT	CASSPGYSPLHF
.	.	TRBV6-7	TRBJ1-2	TGTGCCAGCGGTTTTGGCTACACCTTC	CASGFGYTF
.	TRBD2	TRBV4-3	TRBJ2-5	TGCGCCAGCAGCCAAGATCTAGCGGGAGAGACCCAGTACTTC	CASSQDLAGETQYF
few	TRBD1	TRBV6-1	TRBJ1-2	TGTGCCAGCAAGAGGACAGGGGGTAAGGGCTACACCTTC	CASKRTGGKGYTF
few	.	TRBV5-1	TRBJ2-3	TGCGCCAGCAGCGTTGGCTGGATTGGCACAGATACGCAGTATTTT	CASSVGWIGTDTQYF
.	TRBD2	TRBV6-6	TRBJ2-7	TGTGCCAGCAGCAGACTAGCGATAGGGAACTACGAGCAGTACTTC	CASSRLAIGNYEQYF
once	.	TRBV28	TRBJ2-3	TGTGCCGGAGGGACGCCGAGCACAGATACGCAGTATTTT	CAGGTPSTDTQYF
.	.	TRBV29-1	TRBJ2-7	TGCAGCGTTGGGATAGTGGGAGTCCCCTACGAGCAGTACTTC	CSVGIVGVPYEQYF
.	.	TRBV11-2	TRBJ1-1	TGTGCCAGCAGCTTCAGCGGGACCCGCACACTTACGATGAACACTGAAGCTTTCTTT	CASSFSGTRTLTMNTEAFF